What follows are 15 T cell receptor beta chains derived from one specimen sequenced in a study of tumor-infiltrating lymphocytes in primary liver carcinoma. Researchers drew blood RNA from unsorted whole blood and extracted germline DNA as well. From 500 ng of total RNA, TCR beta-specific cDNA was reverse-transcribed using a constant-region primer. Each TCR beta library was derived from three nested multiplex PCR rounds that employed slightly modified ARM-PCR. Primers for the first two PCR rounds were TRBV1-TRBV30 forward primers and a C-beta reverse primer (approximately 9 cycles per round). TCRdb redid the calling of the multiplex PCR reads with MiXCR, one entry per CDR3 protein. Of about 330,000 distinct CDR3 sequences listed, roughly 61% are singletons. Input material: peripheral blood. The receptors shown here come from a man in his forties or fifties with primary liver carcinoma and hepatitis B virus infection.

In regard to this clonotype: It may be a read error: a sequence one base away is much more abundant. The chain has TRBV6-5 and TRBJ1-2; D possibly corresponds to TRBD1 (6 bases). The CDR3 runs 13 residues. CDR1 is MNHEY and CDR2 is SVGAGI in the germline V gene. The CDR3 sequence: CDSRRAGVVGYTF. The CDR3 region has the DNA TGTGACAGCAGGCGCGCAGGGGTCGTTGGCTACACCTTC.

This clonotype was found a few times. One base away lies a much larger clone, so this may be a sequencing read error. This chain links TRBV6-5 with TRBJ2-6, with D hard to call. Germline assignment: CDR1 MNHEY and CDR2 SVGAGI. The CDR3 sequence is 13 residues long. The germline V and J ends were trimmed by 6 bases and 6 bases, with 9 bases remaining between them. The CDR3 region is CASSLNVANVLTF. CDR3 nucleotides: TGTGCCAGCAGCCTAAATGTGGCCAACGTCCTGACTTTC.

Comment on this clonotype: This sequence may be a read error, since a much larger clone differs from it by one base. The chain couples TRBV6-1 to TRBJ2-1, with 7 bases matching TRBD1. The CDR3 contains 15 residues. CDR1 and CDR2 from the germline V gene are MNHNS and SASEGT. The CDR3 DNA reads TGTGCCAGCATTAGGGACAGCCTAGGGAAAAATGAGGAGTTCTTC. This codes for CASIRDSLGKNEEFF.

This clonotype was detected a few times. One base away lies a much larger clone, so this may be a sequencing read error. CDR3 loop: CASSLSSNEQFF. The CDR3 coding sequence is TGTGCCAGCAGCTTAAGTAGCAATGAGCAGTTCTTC. This chain joins TRBV7-9 and TRBJ2-1; the D is unclear. Between the trimmed V and J ends, which lost 2 bases and 6 bases, there was a span of 5 bases. Per germline, CDR1 SEHNR and CDR2 FQNEAQ (reference sequence). The CDR3 spans 12 residues.

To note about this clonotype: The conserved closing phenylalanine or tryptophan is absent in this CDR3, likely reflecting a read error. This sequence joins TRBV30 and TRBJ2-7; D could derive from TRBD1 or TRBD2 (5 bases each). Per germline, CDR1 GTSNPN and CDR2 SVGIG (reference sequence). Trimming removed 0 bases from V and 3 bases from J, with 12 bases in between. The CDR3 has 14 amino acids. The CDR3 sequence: CAWSVGAAVYEQYL. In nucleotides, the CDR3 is TGTGCCTGGAGTGTCGGGGCGGCGGTCTACGAGCAGTACCTC.

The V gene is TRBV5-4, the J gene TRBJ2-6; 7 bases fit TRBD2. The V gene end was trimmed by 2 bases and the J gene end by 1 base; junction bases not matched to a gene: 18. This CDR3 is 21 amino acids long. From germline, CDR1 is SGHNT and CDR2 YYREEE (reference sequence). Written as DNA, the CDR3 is TGTGCCAGCAGCTTTGGCTCTTTGCTCGGCGGGAGCGTTTCTGGGGCCAACGTCCTGACTTTC. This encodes CASSFGSLLGGSVSGANVLTF.

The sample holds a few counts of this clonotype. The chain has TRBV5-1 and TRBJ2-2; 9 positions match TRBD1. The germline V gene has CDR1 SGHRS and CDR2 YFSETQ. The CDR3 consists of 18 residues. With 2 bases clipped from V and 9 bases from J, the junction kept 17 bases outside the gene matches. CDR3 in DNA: TGCGCCAGCAGCTTAATACCCGCGGGACAGGGACTTACCCGGGAGCTGTTTTTT. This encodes CASSLIPAGQGLTRELFF.

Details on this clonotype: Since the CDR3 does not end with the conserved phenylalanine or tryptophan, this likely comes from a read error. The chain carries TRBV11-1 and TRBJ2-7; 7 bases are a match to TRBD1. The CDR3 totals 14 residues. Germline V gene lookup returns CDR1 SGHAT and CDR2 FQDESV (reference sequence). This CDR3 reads CASTSGTGAYKQYS. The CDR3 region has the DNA TGTGCCAGCACCTCCGGAACAGGGGCCTACAAGCAGTACTCC.

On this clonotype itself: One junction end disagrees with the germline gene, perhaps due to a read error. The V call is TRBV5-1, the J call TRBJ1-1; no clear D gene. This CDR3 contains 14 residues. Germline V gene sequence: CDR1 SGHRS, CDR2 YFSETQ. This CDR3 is CASRPFHSDAEAFF. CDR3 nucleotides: TGCGCCAGCCGTCCCTTTCACAGTGACGCTGAAGCCTTCTTT.

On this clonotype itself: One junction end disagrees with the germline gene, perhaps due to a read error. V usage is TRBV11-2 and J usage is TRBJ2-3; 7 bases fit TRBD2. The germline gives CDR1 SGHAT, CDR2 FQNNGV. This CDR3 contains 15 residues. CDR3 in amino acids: CDSSLERGSTDTQYF. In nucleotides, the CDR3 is TGTGACAGCAGCTTAGAGCGGGGAAGCACAGATACGCAATATTTT.

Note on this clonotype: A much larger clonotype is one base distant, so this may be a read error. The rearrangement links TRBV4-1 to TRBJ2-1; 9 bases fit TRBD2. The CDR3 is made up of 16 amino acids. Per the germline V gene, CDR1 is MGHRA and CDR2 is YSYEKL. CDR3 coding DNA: TGCGCCAGCAGCCACCCCGGGACTAGCCGTTACAATGAGCATTTCTTC. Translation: CASSHPGTSRYNEHFF.

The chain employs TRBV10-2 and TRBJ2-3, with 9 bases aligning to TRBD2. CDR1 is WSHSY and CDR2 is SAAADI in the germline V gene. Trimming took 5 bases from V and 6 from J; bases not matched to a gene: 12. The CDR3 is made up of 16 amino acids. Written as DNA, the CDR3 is TGCGCCAGCAGTTGGATTAGCGGGAGATCCGGGGATACGCAGTATTTT. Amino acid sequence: CASSWISGRSGDTQYF.

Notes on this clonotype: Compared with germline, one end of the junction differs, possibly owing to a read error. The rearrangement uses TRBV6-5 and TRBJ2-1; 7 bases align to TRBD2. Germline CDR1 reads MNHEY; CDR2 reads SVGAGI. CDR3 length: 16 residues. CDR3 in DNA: TGTGCCAGCGGTTACTCGGCTAGCGGAGAATACAATGAGCAATTCTTC. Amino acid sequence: CASGYSASGEYNEQFF.

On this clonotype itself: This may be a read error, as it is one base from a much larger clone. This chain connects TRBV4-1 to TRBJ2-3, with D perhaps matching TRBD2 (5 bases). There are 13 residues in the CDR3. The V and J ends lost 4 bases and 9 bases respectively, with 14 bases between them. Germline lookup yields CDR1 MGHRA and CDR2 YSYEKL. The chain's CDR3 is CASSPDSPATQYF. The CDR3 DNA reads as TGCGCCAGCAGCCCGGACTCGCCGGCCACGCAGTATTTT.

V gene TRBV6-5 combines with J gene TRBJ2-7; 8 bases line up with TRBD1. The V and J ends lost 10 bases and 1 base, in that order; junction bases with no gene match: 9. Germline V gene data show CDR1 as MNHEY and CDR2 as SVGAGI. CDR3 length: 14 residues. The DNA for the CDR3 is TGTGCCATAGCACCTGGACAGGGATCCTACGAGCAGTACTTC. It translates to CAIAPGQGSYEQYF.